This TCR beta chain is from a study of T cells expressing NK-cell markers. Overall study context: Source material for TCR beta repertoires consisted of sorted CD3+CD56+NKG2C+, CD3+CD56+NKG2C- and CD3+CD56-NKG2C+ T cells.

Worth noting for this clonotype: Its antigen is unknown.

General study results and limits: Four donors showed these clonotypes also leading the CD3+CD56-NKG2C+ fraction. Expanded clones of NKG2C+ T cells had an unclear HCMV specificity.

5'RACE template switching with UMIs produced the TCR beta cDNA. TCRdb reanalyzed the 5' RACE reads, giving one entry per CDR3 protein sequence and no DNA. This sample's table has 150,000 to 180,000 distinct CDR3 sequences. The receptor comes from a woman between 50 and 59 years old in good health. Sequencing input: blood T cells: a sorted CD56 or NKG2C T cell subset, CD4+ or CD8+ T cells, or bulk PBMC T cells (not recorded which).

The CDR3 spells CASRTGQTSPLHF. The chain couples TRBV27 to TRBJ1-6; TCRdb names TRBD1, which stays unverified in the absence of DNA. CDR1 and CDR2 from the germline V gene are MNHEY and SMNVEV (reference sequence). The CDR3 is 13 residues long.